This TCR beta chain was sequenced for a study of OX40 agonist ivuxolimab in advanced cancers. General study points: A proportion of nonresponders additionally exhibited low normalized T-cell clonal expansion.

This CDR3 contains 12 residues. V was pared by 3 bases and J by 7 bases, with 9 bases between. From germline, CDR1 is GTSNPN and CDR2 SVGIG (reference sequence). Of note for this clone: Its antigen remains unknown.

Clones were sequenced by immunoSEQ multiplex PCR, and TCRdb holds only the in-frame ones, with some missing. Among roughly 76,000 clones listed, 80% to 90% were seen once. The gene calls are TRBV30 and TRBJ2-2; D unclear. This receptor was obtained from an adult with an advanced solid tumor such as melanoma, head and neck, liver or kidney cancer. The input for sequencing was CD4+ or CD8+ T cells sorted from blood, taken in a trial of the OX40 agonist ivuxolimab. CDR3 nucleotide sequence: TGTGCCTGGAGCCTAACGGGCGGGGAGCTGTTTTTT. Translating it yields CAWSLTGGELFF.